What follows are 20 T cell receptor beta chains derived from one specimen sequenced in a study of follicular helper T cells after annual influenza vaccination. Data came from immunoSEQ multiplex PCR; TCRdb stores just in-frame clones and leaves some out. The profile covers roughly 15,000 clones, with just under 80% appearing a single time and 0.44% taken by the ten largest. Indicated time point: 2015-2016 season, pre-vaccination. The starting material was CXCR5- memory CD4+ T cells sorted from blood, obtained on the day of influenza vaccination. These receptors were obtained from an adult who received the influenza vaccine.

J is TRBJ1-1 and V is TRBV10-2; perhaps TRBD1 as D (6 bases). With 7 bases removed from V and 2 bases from J, the gap between germline ends came to 11 bases. Germline V gives CDR1 WSHSY, CDR2 SAAADI. The CDR3 extends over 13 amino acids. The CDR3 spells CASIQGLNTEAFF. The DNA of the CDR3 is TGCGCCAGCATACAGGGACTAAACACTGAAGCTTTCTTT.

The DNA of the CDR3 is TGTGCCAGCAGCTTAGATATAGTGGTATCGACCTATGGCTACACCTTC. Amino acid sequence: CASSLDIVVSTYGYTF. The chain carries TRBV11-2 and TRBJ1-2; D call uncertain. Trimming removed 0 bases at V and 4 bases at J, with 15 bases between. The CDR3 has 16 residues. Germline lookup yields CDR1 SGHAT and CDR2 FQNNGV.

The genes are TRBV5-4 and TRBJ2-1; TRBD2 matches 7 bases. Germline V gene sequence: CDR1 SGHNT, CDR2 YYREEE (reference sequence). Trimming removed 4 bases from V and 6 bases from J; junction bases left unmatched: 4. CDR3 length: 13 residues. CDR3 sequence reads: CASSPRGVNEQFF. CDR3 sequence (DNA): TGTGCCAGCAGCCCTCGGGGGGTCAATGAGCAGTTCTTC.

This clone has more than one count but fewer than ten. The chain recombines TRBV5-1 with TRBJ2-7; 9 bases map to TRBD1. The CDR3 extends over 15 amino acids. The trim removed 3 bases at V and 5 bases at J, leaving 9 bases unmatched. Germline values: CDR1 SGHRS, CDR2 YFSETQ. CDR3 coding DNA: TGCGCCAGCAGCTCACAGGGGGCTTTGGGGAACGAGCAGTACTTC. The encoded protein is CASSSQGALGNEQYF.

This sequence joins TRBV10-1 and TRBJ1-3; tentative D call: TRBD1 (6 bases). V was clipped by 3 bases and J by 0 bases, with 9 bases between them. This CDR3 is 15 amino acids long. Looked up from germline, CDR1 is WNHNN and CDR2 is SYGVQD (reference sequence). The CDR3 loop reads CASSEDRSSGNTIYF. The CDR3, as DNA: TGCGCCAGCAGTGAAGACAGGAGCTCTGGAAACACCATATATTTT.

V is TRBV19 and J is TRBJ2-1; 9 bases are a match to TRBD2. Losses at the gene ends were 5 bases for V and 2 bases for J; bases not matched to a gene: 10. The CDR3 totals 17 residues. The germline CDR1 and CDR2 sequences are LNHDA and SQIVND (reference sequence). This chain's CDR3 is CASSAARAGGAYNEQFF. The CDR3 region has the DNA TGTGCCAGTAGTGCCGCTCGAGCGGGGGGCGCCTACAATGAGCAGTTCTTC.

This clone came up a few times. The rearrangement links TRBV19 to TRBJ1-6; D remains unclear. Germline CDR1 reads LNHDA; CDR2 reads SQIVND (reference sequence). The V end was cut by 11 bases, the J end by 0 bases, with 8 bases between. There are 13 residues in the CDR3. The CDR3 DNA reads as TGTGCCTCGGGATTCTCCTATAATTCACCCCTCCACTTT. This translates into CASGFSYNSPLHF. The full variable domain, completed using reference TRBV19 and TRBJ1-6, is DGGITQSPKYLFRKEGQNVTLSCEQNLNHDAMYWYRQDPGQGLRLIYYSQIVNDFQKGDIAEGYSVSREKKESFPLTVTSAQKNPTAFYLCASGFSYNSPLHFGNGTRLTVT.

V gene TRBV30 combines with J gene TRBJ2-3; D is possibly TRBD1 (6 bases). In germline, CDR1 is GTSNPN, CDR2 SVGIG (reference sequence). This CDR3 spans 11 amino acids. With 0 bases removed from V and 9 bases from J, the gap between germline ends came to 7 bases. CDR3 in DNA: TGTGCCTGGAGTGTTACAGGGACGCAGTATTTT. It encodes CAWSVTGTQYF. Full variable domain (remainder filled in from reference TRBV30 and TRBJ2-3): SQTIHQWPATLVQPVGSPLSLECTVEGTSNPNLYWYRQAAGRGLQLLFYSVGIGQISSEVPQNLSASRPQDRQFILSSKKLLLSDSGFYLCAWSVTGTQYFGPGTRLTVL.

This clone was seen a handful of times. V and J are TRBV11-2 and TRBJ1-2; the match to TRBD1 covers 12 bases. CDR3 length equals 16 residues. Germline CDR1 is SGHAT and CDR2 is FQNNGV. V dropped 5 bases and J dropped 4; count of bases not matched to a gene: 8. The CDR3 here is CASSRLRDRGPYGYTF. The CDR3 bases are TGTGCCAGCAGCCGCCTCCGGGACAGGGGGCCCTATGGCTACACCTTC.

The V gene is TRBV7-2, the J gene TRBJ1-6; TRBD1 is a possible D gene (6 bases). Germline CDR1 and CDR2: SGHTA and FQGNSA. This CDR3 spans 15 amino acids. Trimming took off 3 bases at V and 8 bases at J, with 14 bases between the two ends. CDR3 loop: CASSFPAGVYSPLHF. The CDR3 DNA sequence: TGTGCCAGCAGCTTTCCGGCAGGGGTCTATTCACCCCTCCACTTT. Complete variable domain (other parts from reference TRBV7-2 and TRBJ1-6): GAGVSQSPSNKVTEKGKDVELRCDPISGHTALYWYRQSLGQGLEFLIYFQGNSAPDKSGLPSDRFSAERTGGSVSTLTIQRTQQEDSAVYLCASSFPAGVYSPLHFGNGTRLTVT.

J is TRBJ1-2 and V is TRBV2; 8 bases line up with TRBD1. V trimming: 9 bases; J trimming: 8 bases; junction bases outside the gene matches: 14. There are 14 residues in the CDR3. Germline assignment: CDR1 SNHLY and CDR2 FYNNEI. Here the CDR3 DNA reads TGTGCCAGAACACGAATCAGGGGGCCTGGGGGCTACACCTTC. Translated, it gives CARTRIRGPGGYTF.

Written as DNA, the CDR3 is TGTGCCAGCAGTTACCCCGGGGAGCTGTTTTTT. It yields the protein CASSYPGELFF. J is TRBJ2-2 and V is TRBV6-5, with D unresolved. V lost 2 bases and J lost 6, with 1 base in between. The length of the CDR3 is 11 residues. Germline-derived CDR1 and CDR2 are MNHEY and SVGAGI.

A few counts support this clone. The chain combines TRBV9 with TRBJ2-2; TRBD2 agrees at 8 bases. CDR1 is SGDLS and CDR2 is YYNGEE in the germline V gene. CDR3 size: 17 residues. J was trimmed by 7 bases and V by 4 bases; bases with no gene match: 15. This chain's CDR3 is CASSSSSGTRVGGELFF. CDR3 bases: TGTGCCAGCAGCTCCTCTTCTGGGACTAGAGTCGGCGGGGAGCTGTTTTTT.

This sequence joins TRBV5-1 and TRBJ2-1, with 10 bases identical to TRBD1. The V gene's germline CDR1 is SGHRS and CDR2 YFSETQ. The CDR3 contains 15 residues. V dropped 4 bases and J dropped 3; count of bases not matched to a gene: 4. CDR3 in amino acids: CASSPGQGVYNEQFF. The CDR3 DNA is TGCGCCAGCAGCCCCGGACAGGGGGTCTACAATGAGCAGTTCTTC.

The J gene is TRBJ2-3, the V gene TRBV5-1, with 11 bases aligning to TRBD2. The germline V gene encodes CDR1 SGHRS and CDR2 YFSETQ. The junction had 5 bases not matched to a gene; V was cut back by 4 bases and J by 4 bases. The CDR3 length is 15 residues. The CDR3 here is CASSVLAGVSDTQYF. The CDR3 DNA sequence: TGCGCCAGCAGCGTACTAGCGGGGGTATCAGATACGCAGTATTTT.

The chain has TRBV19 and TRBJ2-3; TRBD2 might be the D (6 bases). The germline gives CDR1 LNHDA, CDR2 SQIVND (reference sequence). The CDR3 covers 14 residues. V was pared by 9 bases and J by 1 base, with 14 bases between. The CDR3 region is CASAGWGGTDTQYF. The DNA for the CDR3 is TGTGCCAGCGCTGGATGGGGGGGCACAGATACGCAGTATTTT.

This rearrangement joins TRBV11-2 to TRBJ2-7; 9 positions agree with TRBD1. The CDR3 covers 12 residues. CDR1 SGHAT and CDR2 FQNNGV come from the germline V gene. The DNA for the CDR3 is TGTGCAACGACAGGGGGAGGCTACGAGCAGTACTTC. This encodes CATTGGGYEQYF. The full variable domain, its missing parts supplied by reference TRBV11-2 and TRBJ2-7, is EAGVAQSPRYKIIEKRQSVAFWCNPISGHATLYWYQQILGQGPKLLIQFQNNGVVDDSQLPKDRFSAERLKGVDSTLKIQPAKLEDSAVYLCATTGGGYEQYFGPGTRLTVT.

The genes are TRBV28 and TRBJ1-1; a weak D match, TRBD1 (6 bases). The V gene lost 2 bases and the J gene lost 0 bases, with 13 bases spanning the gap. The germline CDR1 and CDR2 sequences are MDHEN and SYDVKM. This CDR3 is built from 16 residues. The CDR3 loop reads CASSLPQQGLNTEAFF. The CDR3 coding sequence is TGTGCCAGCAGTTTACCCCAACAGGGATTGAACACTGAAGCTTTCTTT.

This chain connects TRBV19 to TRBJ1-2; D call uncertain. The V gene's germline CDR1 is LNHDA and CDR2 SQIVND (reference sequence). V gave up 7 bases and J gave up 4 bases, with 7 bases separating them. This CDR3 contains 11 residues. Here the CDR3 DNA reads TGTGCCAGTAAAGAGGGCTATGGCTACACCTTC. This sequence encodes CASKEGYGYTF.

This clone appeared a few times. This chain links TRBV5-4 with TRBJ1-1, with D unclear. The CDR3 length is 13 residues. The germline V and J ends were trimmed by 3 bases and 1 base, with 7 bases remaining between them. Germline CDR1 SGHNT, CDR2 YYREEE (reference sequence). This CDR3 is CASSSRSNTEAFF. The DNA of the CDR3 is TGTGCCAGCAGCTCTCGCTCGAACACTGAAGCTTTCTTT.